This T cell receptor beta chain was captured in a study of early T cells in non-severe SARS-CoV-2 infection. The sample holds a few counts of this clonotype. This CDR3 is 15 amino acids long. Germline CDR1 reads SEHNR; CDR2 reads FQNEAQ (reference sequence). V shed 2 bases, J shed 4 bases, and the junction held 4 bases outside the gene matches. TCRdb reprocessed the 5' RACE reads with MiXCR, giving one entry per CDR3 protein. There are 75,000 to 95,000 distinct CDR3 sequences in the sample; 16% occur only once, and about 5% lies in the top ten. The V call is TRBV7-9, the J call TRBJ2-7; 11 nucleotides agree with TRBD1. The TCR sequence derives from an adult who was a healthcare worker with PCR-confirmed SARS-CoV-2 infection or an uninfected control (not recorded which). The source was whole blood, collected at baseline. The CDR3 sequence: CASSLSGTGGYEQYF. In DNA, the CDR3 is TGTGCCAGCAGCTTATCTGGGACAGGGGGGTACGAGCAGTACTTC.